This T cell receptor (beta chain) was recovered during a study of blood T cell repertoires in COVID-19. Study-wide context: T cells, B-cell-depleted T cells, or PBMCs provided the cDNA or gDNA that served as material.

Profiling relied on immunoSEQ multiplex PCR, and the TCRdb table lists in-frame clones only, not all of them. The sample holds more than 50,000 clones, about four fifths seen once. The sample consisted of peripheral blood. This receptor was identified in a human donor in a cohort sampled during active COVID-19.

The CDR3 here is CASSLGTGGGKEQYF. CDR3 DNA sequence: TGTGCCAGCAGCTTAGGGACAGGGGGCGGAAAAGAGCAGTACTTC. The chain links TRBV7-2 to TRBJ2-7; 11 positions match TRBD1. J gave up 7 bases and V 1 base, and 6 bases lay outside the gene matches. Germline V gene data show CDR1 as SGHTA and CDR2 as FQGNSA. This CDR3 has 15 amino acids.